Shown below are 16 T cell receptor beta chains from a single sample sequenced in a study of cytomegalovirus exposure and HLA in healthy donors. PCR primers comprised 60 Vbeta and 13 Jbeta primers. Using immunoSEQ multiplex PCR, the repertoire was profiled, and TCRdb retains in-frame clones only, with some absent. Of 180,000 or so clones listed, over 60% are singletons. Specimen: PBMCs. The source is a man in his fifties in good health and CMV-seropositive.

This clone has only a few counts. The chain combines TRBV19 with TRBJ2-1; D is possibly TRBD2 (5 bases). This CDR3 spans 14 amino acids. CDR1 is LNHDA, CDR2 SQIVND, per germline (reference sequence). The V gene lost 7 bases and the J gene lost 3 bases, with 13 bases spanning the gap. The CDR3 bases are TGTGCCAGTAAGCGGAACTCCATCTACAATGAGCAGTTCTTC. It encodes CASKRNSIYNEQFF.

V and J are TRBV18 and TRBJ2-2; TRBD2 is a possible D gene (6 bases). The CDR3 is 17 amino acids. The germline V gene has CDR1 KGHSH and CDR2 LQKENI. The V end was cut by 0 bases, the J end by 1 base, with 12 bases between. The CDR3 nucleotides are TGTGCCAGCTCACCACCGGGGGGAGGAATGAACACCGGGGAGCTGTTTTTT. Translating gives CASSPPGGGMNTGELFF. Supplemented by reference TRBV18 and TRBJ2-2, the full variable domain reads NAGVMQNPRHLVRRRGQEARLRCSPMKGHSHVYWYRQLPEEGLKFMVYLQKENIIDESGMPKERFSAEFPKEGPSILRIQQVVRGDSAAYFCASSPPGGGMNTGELFFGEGSRLTVL.

The chain recombines TRBV7-3 with TRBJ1-6; D gene ambiguous. The CDR3 is 13 residues long. V lost 1 base, J lost 8 bases, and 6 bases lay in between. Germline V gives CDR1 SGHTA, CDR2 FQGTGA. CDR3 in DNA: TGTGCCAGCAGCTTAAATGACTATTCACCCCTCCACTTT. This sequence encodes CASSLNDYSPLHF.

The chain combines TRBV28 with TRBJ1-1; perhaps TRBD1 as D (5 bases). Germline CDR1 MDHEN, CDR2 SYDVKM. The CDR3 covers 14 residues. The V and J ends lost 6 bases and 7 bases respectively, with 18 bases between them. The CDR3 nucleotides are TGTGCCAGCAGCCTCCTGGGGGGGAGGGGTGAAGCTTTCTTT. The encoded protein is CASSLLGGRGEAFF.

V and J are TRBV16 and TRBJ1-5; possibly TRBD1 for D (6 bases). The CDR3 has 13 residues. Between the trimmed V and J ends, which lost 2 bases and 4 bases, there was a span of 6 bases. Germline values: CDR1 KGHSY, CDR2 FQNENV. The CDR3 nucleotides read TGTGCCAGCAGCCAAACAGGGAATCAGCCCCAGCATTTT. Translated: CASSQTGNQPQHF.

The chain carries TRBV6-1 and TRBJ1-2, with TRBD1 matching over 7 bases. V shed 5 bases, J shed 7 bases, and the junction held 7 bases outside the gene matches. The CDR3 runs to 13 residues. The germline gives CDR1 MNHNS, CDR2 SASEGT. The CDR3 region has the DNA TGTGCCAGCAGTAGGGGGCGGTTAGGTGGCTACACCTTC. Translation: CASSRGRLGGYTF.

This chain connects TRBV19 to TRBJ2-1; D is possibly TRBD1 (5 bases). Germline V lookup: CDR1 LNHDA, CDR2 SQIVND (reference sequence). V lost 1 base, J lost 9 bases, and 13 bases lay in between. CDR3 length: 14 amino acids. The CDR3 coding sequence is TGTGCCAGTAGTATAGGCCAGGGTTCGGTTGAGCAGTTCTTC. Its translation: CASSIGQGSVEQFF.

The chain uses TRBV7-2 and TRBJ2-1; D unresolved. CDR1 and CDR2 (germline): SGHTA, FQGNSA. V gave up 3 bases and J gave up 12 bases, with 9 bases separating them. The CDR3 is 11 amino acids. CDR3 nucleotides: TGTGCCAGCAGCTTGATGGCCCTGCAGTTCTTC. Translation: CASSLMALQFF.

This clone has more than one count but fewer than ten. This chain joins TRBV11-2 and TRBJ2-1, with a tentative D call TRBD2 (5 bases). The germline gives CDR1 SGHAT, CDR2 FQNNGV. Trimming took off 0 bases at V and 6 bases at J, with 15 bases between the two ends. The CDR3 has 16 residues. The CDR3 DNA sequence: TGTGCCAGCAGCTTAGATGACCTGCCCGGGGTCAATGAGCAGTTCTTC. Residues: CASSLDDLPGVNEQFF.

The chain links TRBV28 to TRBJ2-7; D uncertain. In germline, CDR1 is MDHEN, CDR2 SYDVKM. V was shortened by 5 bases and J by 4 bases, with 9 bases between the two germline ends. This CDR3 has 12 residues. The CDR3 sequence is CASSTTHYEQYF. The CDR3 DNA sequence: TGTGCCAGCAGTACAACACATTACGAGCAGTACTTC. Together with reference TRBV28 and TRBJ2-7, the CDR3 gives the full variable domain: DVKVTQSSRYLVKRTGEKVFLECVQDMDHENMFWYRQDPGLGLRLIYFSYDVKMKEKGDIPEGYSVSREKKERFSLILESASTNQTSMYLCASSTTHYEQYFGPGTRLTVT.

The chain couples TRBV29-1 to TRBJ1-4; a weak D match, TRBD1 (5 bases). The CDR3 runs 14 residues. V was clipped by 3 bases and J by 8 bases, with 16 bases between them. CDR1 and CDR2 (germline): SQVTM, ANQGSEA. CDR3 sequence reads: CSVDSSGFGEKLFF. DNA of the CDR3: TGCAGCGTTGATTCTTCAGGGTTTGGGGAAAAACTGTTTTTT. Combining the CDR3 with reference TRBV29-1 and TRBJ1-4 gives the whole variable domain SAVISQKPSRDICQRGTSLTIQCQVDSQVTMMFWYRQQPGQSLTLIATANQGSEATYESGFVIDKFPISRPNLTFSTLTVSNMSPEDSSIYLCSVDSSGFGEKLFFGSGTQLSVL.

A few counts support this clone. DNA for the CDR3: TGCGCCAGCAGCGCCGGCTTGGAGACTGAAGCTTTCTTT. This codes for CASSAGLETEAFF. This chain links TRBV5-1 with TRBJ1-1, with unresolved D. Trimming removed 4 bases from V and 5 bases from J, with 12 bases in between. Germline values: CDR1 SGHRS, CDR2 YFSETQ. This CDR3 has 13 residues.

The J gene is TRBJ2-7, the V gene TRBV6-6, with 10 nucleotides matching TRBD1. The germline V gene has CDR1 MNHNY and CDR2 SVGAGI (reference sequence). This CDR3 spans 14 amino acids. Germline trimming cut 6 bases from V and 2 bases from J; bases unmatched to any gene: 4. The CDR3: CASSRGQGAYEQYV. The DNA for the CDR3 is TGTGCCAGCAGCCGTGGACAGGGGGCCTACGAGCAGTACGTC.

The chain joins TRBV6-1 to TRBJ1-2; D gene ambiguous. The V end was cut by 8 bases, the J end by 6 bases, with 7 bases between. Germline V gene lookup returns CDR1 MNHNS and CDR2 SASEGT. The CDR3 extends over 10 amino acids. The DNA of the CDR3 is TGTGCCAGCTTGGGCGATGGCTACACCTTC. It is translated as CASLGDGYTF.

This clone appeared a single time. The chain uses TRBV30 and TRBJ1-4; no clear D. The CDR3 extends over 15 amino acids. The V and J ends lost 2 bases and 7 bases respectively, with 17 bases between them. Germline CDR1 reads GTSNPN; CDR2 reads SVGIG (reference sequence). The CDR3 spells CAWSSLSGGSEKLFF. The CDR3 nucleotides are TGTGCCTGGAGTTCTCTTTCAGGAGGAAGTGAAAAACTGTTTTTT.

The rearrangement uses TRBV4-1 and TRBJ1-2, with D perhaps TRBD1 (6 bases). Trimming pared 4 bases from V and 2 bases from J, leaving 14 bases between. Per germline, CDR1 MGHRA and CDR2 YSYEKL. This CDR3 region has 15 residues. CDR3 protein: CASSPRWTENYGYTF. The CDR3 DNA follows: TGCGCCAGCAGCCCCAGATGGACAGAAAACTATGGCTACACCTTC.